This paragraph covers one TCR beta chain sequence. At one end the junction does not follow the germline gene, possibly because of a read error. This entry comes from a study of blood T cell repertoires in COVID-19. The germline gives CDR1 SEHNR, CDR2 FQNEAQ (reference sequence). This CDR3 region has 14 residues. The repertoire was sequenced with immunoSEQ multiplex PCR; TCRdb's copy has only in-frame clones and lacks some. The sample has about 9,600 clones, 70% to 90% seen once. The source is a human donor in a cohort sampled during active COVID-19. V is TRBV7-9 and J is TRBJ2-7, with D perhaps matching TRBD2 (6 bases). Sample: peripheral blood. The CDR3 loop reads CAGSSAGLAPEQYF. Written as DNA, the CDR3 is TGTGCCGGCAGCTCCGCGGGGCTCGCCCCCGAGCAGTACTTC.